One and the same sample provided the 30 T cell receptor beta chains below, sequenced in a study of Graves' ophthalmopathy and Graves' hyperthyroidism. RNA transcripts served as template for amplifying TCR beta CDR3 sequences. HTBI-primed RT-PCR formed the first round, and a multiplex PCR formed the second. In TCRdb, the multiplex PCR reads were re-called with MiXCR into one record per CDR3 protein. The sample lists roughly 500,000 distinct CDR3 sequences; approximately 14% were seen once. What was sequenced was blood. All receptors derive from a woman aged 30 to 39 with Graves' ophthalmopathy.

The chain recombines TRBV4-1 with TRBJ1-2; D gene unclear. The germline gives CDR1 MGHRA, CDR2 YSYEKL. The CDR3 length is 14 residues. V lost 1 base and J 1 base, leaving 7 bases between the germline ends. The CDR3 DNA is TGCGCCAGCAGCCAAGGCAGCAATAACTATGGCTACACCTTC. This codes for CASSQGSNNYGYTF.

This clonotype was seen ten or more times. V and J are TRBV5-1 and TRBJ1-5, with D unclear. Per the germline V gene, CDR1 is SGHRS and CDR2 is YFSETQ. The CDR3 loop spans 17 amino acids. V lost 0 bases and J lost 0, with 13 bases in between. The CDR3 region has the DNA TGCGCCAGCAGCTTGGTTCCCATAACGTATAGCAATCAGCCCCAGCATTTT. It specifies CASSLVPITYSNQPQHF. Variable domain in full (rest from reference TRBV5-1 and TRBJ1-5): KAGVTQTPRYLIKTRGQQVTLSCSPISGHRSVSWYQQTPGQGLQFLFEYFSETQRNKGNFPGRFSGRQFSNSRSEMNVSTLELGDSALYLCASSLVPITYSNQPQHFGDGTRLSIL.

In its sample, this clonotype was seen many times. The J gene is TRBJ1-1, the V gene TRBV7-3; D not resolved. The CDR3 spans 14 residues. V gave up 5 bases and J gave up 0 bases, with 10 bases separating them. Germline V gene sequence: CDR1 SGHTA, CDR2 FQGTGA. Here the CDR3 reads CASSLNFVNTEAFF. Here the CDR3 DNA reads TGTGCCAGCAGCCTCAACTTCGTGAACACTGAAGCTTTCTTT. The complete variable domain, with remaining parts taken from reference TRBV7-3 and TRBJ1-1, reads GAGVSQTPSNKVTEKGKYVELRCDPISGHTALYWYRQSLGQGPEFLIYFQGTGAADDSGLPNDRFFAVRPEGSVSTLKIQRTERGDSAVYLCASSLNFVNTEAFFGQGTRLTVV.

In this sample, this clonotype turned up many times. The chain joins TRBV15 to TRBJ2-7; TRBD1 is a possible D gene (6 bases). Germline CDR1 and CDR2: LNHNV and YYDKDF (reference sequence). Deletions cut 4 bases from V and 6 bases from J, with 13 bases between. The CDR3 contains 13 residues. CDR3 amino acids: CATSKQGLGEQYF. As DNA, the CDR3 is TGTGCCACCAGCAAACAGGGCCTGGGCGAGCAGTACTTC.

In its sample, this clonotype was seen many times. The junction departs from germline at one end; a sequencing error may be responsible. The CDR3 DNA reads TGCAACGTTCTTGGGACTAGCCGTAACCGAGAGACCCAGTACTTC. It translates to CNVLGTSRNRETQYF. V usage is TRBV29-1 and J usage is TRBJ2-5; TRBD2 matches at 9 bases. From germline, CDR1 is SQVTM and CDR2 ANQGSEA. There are 15 residues in the CDR3.

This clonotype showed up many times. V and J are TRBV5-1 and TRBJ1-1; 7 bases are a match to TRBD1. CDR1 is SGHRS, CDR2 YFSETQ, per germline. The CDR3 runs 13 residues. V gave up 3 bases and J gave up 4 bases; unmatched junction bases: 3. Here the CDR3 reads CASSWTGSTEAFF. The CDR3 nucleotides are TGCGCCAGCAGCTGGACAGGAAGCACTGAAGCTTTCTTT.

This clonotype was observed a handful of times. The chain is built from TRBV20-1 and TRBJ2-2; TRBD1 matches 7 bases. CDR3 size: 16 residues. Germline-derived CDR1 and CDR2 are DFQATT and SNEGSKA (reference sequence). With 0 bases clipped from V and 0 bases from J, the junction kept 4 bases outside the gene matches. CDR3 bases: TGCAGTGCTAGAGATATTGGGACAGCGAACACCGGGGAGCTGTTTTTT. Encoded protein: CSARDIGTANTGELFF.

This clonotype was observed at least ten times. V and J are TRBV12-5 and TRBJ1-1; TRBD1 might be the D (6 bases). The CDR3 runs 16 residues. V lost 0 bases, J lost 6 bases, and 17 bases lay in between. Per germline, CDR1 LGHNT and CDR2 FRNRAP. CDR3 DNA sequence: TGTGCTAGTGGTTTGGTACTACAGGGAGGAGGCCCTGAAGCTTTCTTT. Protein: CASGLVLQGGGPEAFF. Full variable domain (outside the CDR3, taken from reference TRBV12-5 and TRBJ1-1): DARVTQTPRHKVTEMGQEVTMRCQPILGHNTVFWYRQTMMQGLELLAYFRNRAPLDDSGMPKDRFSAEMPDATLATLKIQPSEPRDSAVYFCASGLVLQGGGPEAFFGQGTRLTVV.

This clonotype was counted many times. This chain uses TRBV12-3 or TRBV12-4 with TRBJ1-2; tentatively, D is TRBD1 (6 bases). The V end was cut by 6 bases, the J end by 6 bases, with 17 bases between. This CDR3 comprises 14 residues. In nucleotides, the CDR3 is TGTGCCAGCAGCCGAACCGGGGGGCATGATGGCTACACCTTC. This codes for CASSRTGGHDGYTF.

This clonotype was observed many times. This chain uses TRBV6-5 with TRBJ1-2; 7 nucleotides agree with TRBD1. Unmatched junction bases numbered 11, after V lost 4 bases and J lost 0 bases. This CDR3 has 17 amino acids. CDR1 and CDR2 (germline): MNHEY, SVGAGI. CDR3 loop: CASSSWQGDQTNYGYTF. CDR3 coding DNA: TGTGCCAGCAGTTCGTGGCAGGGGGACCAGACTAACTATGGCTACACCTTC.

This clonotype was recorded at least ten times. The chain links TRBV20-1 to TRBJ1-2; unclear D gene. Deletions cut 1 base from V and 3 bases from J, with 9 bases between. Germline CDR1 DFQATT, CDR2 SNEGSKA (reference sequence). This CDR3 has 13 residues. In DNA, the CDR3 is TGCAGTGCTAGAGCTGGGCAGGACTATGGCTACACCTTC. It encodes CSARAGQDYGYTF.

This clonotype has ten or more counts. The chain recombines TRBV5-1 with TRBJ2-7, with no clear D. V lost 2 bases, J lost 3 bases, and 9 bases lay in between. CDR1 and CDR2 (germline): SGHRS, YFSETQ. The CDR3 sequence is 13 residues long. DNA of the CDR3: TGCGCCAGCAGCTTAGGACGGAACTACGAGCAGTACTTC. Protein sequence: CASSLGRNYEQYF.

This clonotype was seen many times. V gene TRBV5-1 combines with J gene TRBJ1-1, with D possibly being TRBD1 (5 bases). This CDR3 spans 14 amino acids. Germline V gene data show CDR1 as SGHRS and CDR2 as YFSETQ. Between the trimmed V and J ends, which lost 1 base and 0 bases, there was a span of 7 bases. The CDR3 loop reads CASSLKGMNTEAFF. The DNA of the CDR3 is TGCGCCAGCAGCTTGAAGGGGATGAACACTGAAGCTTTCTTT.

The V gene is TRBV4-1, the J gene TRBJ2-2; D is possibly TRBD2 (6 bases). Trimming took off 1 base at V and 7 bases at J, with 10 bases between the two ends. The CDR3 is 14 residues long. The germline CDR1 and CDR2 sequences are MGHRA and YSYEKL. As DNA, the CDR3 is TGCGCCAGCAGCCAAGTGGGGCGGGGCGGGGAGCTGTTTTTT. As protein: CASSQVGRGGELFF.

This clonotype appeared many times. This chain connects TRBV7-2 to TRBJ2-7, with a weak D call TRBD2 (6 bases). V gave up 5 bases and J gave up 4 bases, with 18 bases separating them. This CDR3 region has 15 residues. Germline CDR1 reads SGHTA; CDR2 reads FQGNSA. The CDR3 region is CASSRTRDSVYEQYF. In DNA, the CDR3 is TGTGCCAGCAGCCGGACCCGGGACTCTGTTTACGAGCAGTACTTC. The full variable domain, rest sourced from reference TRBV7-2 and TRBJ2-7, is GAGVSQSPSNKVTEKGKDVELRCDPISGHTALYWYRQSLGQGLEFLIYFQGNSAPDKSGLPSDRFSAERTGGSVSTLTIQRTQQEDSAVYLCASSRTRDSVYEQYFGPGTRLTVT.

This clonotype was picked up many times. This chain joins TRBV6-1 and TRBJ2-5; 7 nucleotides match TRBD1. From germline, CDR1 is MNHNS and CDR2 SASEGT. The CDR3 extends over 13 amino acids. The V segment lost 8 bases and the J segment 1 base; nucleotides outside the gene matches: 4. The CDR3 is CASQGQPQETQYF. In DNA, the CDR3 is TGTGCCAGCCAGGGACAGCCCCAAGAGACCCAGTACTTC.

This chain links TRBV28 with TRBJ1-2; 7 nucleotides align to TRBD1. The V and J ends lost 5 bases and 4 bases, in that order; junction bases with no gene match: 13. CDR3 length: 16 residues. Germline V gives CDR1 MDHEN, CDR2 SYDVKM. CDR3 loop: CASSTPGARGTYGYTF. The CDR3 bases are TGTGCCAGCAGTACCCCGGGGGCCAGGGGGACCTATGGCTACACCTTC.

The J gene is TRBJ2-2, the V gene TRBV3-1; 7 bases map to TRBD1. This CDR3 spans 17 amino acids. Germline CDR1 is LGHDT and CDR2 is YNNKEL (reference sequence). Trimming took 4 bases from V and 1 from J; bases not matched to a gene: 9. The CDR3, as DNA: TGTGCCAGCAGCCCTTACTCCGGGACAGTGAACACCGGGGAGCTGTTTTTT. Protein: CASSPYSGTVNTGELFF.

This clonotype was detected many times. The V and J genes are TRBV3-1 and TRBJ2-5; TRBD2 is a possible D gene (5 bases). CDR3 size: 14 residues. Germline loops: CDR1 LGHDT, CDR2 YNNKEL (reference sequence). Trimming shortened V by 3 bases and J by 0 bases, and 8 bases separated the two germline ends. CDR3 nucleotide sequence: TGTGCCAGCAGCCACAGGCGGGACCAAGAGACCCAGTACTTC. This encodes CASSHRRDQETQYF.

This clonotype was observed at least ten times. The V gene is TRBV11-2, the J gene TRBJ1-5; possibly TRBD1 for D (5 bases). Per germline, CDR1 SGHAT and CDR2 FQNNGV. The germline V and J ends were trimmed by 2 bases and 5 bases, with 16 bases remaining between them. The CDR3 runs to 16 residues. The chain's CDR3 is CASSLFPGRGDQPQHF. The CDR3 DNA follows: TGTGCCAGCAGCTTATTTCCGGGGCGCGGGGATCAGCCCCAGCATTTT.

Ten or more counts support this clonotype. This CDR3 reads CASKGANSNQPQHF. CDR3 bases: TGTGCCAGCAAAGGGGCTAATAGCAATCAGCCCCAGCATTTT. This rearrangement joins TRBV6-5 to TRBJ1-5; TRBD1 is a possible D gene (5 bases). Per the germline V gene, CDR1 is MNHEY and CDR2 is SVGAGI. The CDR3 extends over 14 amino acids. The V gene lost 7 bases and the J gene lost 0 bases, with 10 bases spanning the gap.

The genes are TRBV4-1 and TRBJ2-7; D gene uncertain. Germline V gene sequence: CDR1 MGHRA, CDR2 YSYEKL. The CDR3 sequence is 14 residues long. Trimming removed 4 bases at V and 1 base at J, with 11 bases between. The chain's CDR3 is CASSRTTASYEQYF. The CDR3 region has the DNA TGCGCCAGCAGCCGGACGACTGCTTCCTACGAGCAGTACTTC.

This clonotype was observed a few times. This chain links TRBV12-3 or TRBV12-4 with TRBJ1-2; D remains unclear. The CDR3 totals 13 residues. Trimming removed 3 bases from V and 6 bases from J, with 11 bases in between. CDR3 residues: CASSLGGFDGYTF. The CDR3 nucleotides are TGTGCCAGCAGTTTGGGAGGTTTCGATGGCTACACCTTC.

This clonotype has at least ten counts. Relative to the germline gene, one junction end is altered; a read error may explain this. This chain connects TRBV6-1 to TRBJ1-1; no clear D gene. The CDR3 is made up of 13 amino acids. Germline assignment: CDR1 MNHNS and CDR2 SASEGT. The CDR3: CTSSRGPDTEAFF. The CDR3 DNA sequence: TGTACCAGCAGCCGCGGACCCGACACTGAAGCTTTCTTT.

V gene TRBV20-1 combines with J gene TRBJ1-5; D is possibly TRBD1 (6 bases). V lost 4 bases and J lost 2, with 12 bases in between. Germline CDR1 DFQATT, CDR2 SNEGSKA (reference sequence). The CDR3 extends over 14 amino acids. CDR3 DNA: TGCAGTGCTATTGCAGGGGTGGGCAATCAGCCCCAGCATTTT. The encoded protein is CSAIAGVGNQPQHF.

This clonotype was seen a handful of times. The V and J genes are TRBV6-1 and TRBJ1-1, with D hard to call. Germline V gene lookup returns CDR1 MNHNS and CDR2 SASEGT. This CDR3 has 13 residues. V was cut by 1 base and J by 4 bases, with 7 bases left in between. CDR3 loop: CASSEVGGTEAFF. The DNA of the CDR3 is TGTGCCAGCAGTGAAGTCGGAGGCACTGAAGCTTTCTTT.

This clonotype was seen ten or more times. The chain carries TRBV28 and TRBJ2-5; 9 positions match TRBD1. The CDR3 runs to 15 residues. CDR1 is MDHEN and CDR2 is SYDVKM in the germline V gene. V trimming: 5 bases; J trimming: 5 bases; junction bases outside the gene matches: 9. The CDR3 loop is CASSVRDRVKETQYF. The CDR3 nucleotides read TGTGCCAGCAGTGTCCGGGACAGGGTGAAGGAGACCCAGTACTTC.

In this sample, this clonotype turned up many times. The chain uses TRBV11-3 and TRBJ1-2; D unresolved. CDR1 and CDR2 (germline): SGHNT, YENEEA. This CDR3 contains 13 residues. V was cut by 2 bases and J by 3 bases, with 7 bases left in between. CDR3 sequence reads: CASSLPDYYGYTF. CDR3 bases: TGTGCCAGCAGCTTACCCGACTACTATGGCTACACCTTC.

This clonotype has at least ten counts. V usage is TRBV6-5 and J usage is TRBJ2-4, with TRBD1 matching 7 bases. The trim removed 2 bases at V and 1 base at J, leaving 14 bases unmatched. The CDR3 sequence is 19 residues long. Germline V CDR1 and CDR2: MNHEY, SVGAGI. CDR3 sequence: CASSYQGQAWSAAKNIQYF. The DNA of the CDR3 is TGTGCCAGCAGTTACCAAGGACAGGCATGGTCCGCGGCCAAAAACATTCAGTACTTC.

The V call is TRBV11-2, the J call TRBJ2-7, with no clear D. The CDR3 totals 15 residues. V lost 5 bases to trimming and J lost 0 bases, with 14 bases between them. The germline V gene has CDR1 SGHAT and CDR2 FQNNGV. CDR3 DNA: TGTGCCAGCAGCCCTACTACTGAGAGCTCCTACGAGCAGTACTTC. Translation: CASSPTTESSYEQYF.